These 10 T cell receptor beta chains originate from one sample sequenced in a study of blood T cell repertoires in COVID-19 (dated by TCRdb to the early 2020s). The library was prepared using the immunoSEQ multiplex PCR assay. Drawn from immuneACCESS, this table holds only the in-frame rearrangements with V and J called that TCRdb kept. Clones are partly lost; checked studies trace under half to an unresolved V gene and leave the rest unexplained. This sample lists roughly 200,000 clones; about 85% were detected once. The top ten clones comprise roughly 6.2% of the sample. Input material: PBMCs or T cells enriched from blood (not recorded which). The receptors come from a man aged 40-49 years who had recovered from COVID-19.

The rearrangement links TRBV11-2 to TRBJ1-2, with a tentative D call TRBD1 (6 bases). Between the trimmed V and J ends, which lost 6 bases and 8 bases, there was a span of 25 bases. The CDR3 loop spans 16 amino acids. Germline values: CDR1 SGHAT, CDR2 FQNNGV. CDR3 protein: CASSFIEPTGYRGYTF. The CDR3 DNA reads TGTGCCAGCAGTTTTATTGAACCCACAGGGTATCGAGGCTACACCTTC.

This clone was recorded only once. V and J are TRBV14 and TRBJ2-2, with 7 bases lining up with TRBD1. After removal of 4 bases from V and 1 base from J, the junction contained 3 bases not matched to a gene. The CDR3 has 15 residues. Germline V gene data show CDR1 as SGHDN and CDR2 as FVKESK. This CDR3 is CASSPTGRNTGELFF. The DNA for the CDR3 is TGTGCCAGCAGCCCGACAGGGAGGAACACCGGGGAGCTGTTTTTT.

This clone was seen a few times. This chain connects TRBV10-3 to TRBJ2-1, with 9 bases fitting TRBD1. The trim removed 8 bases at V and 5 bases at J, leaving 10 bases unmatched. The CDR3 is 15 residues long. CDR1 and CDR2 from the germline V gene are ENHRY and SYGVKD. Written as DNA, the CDR3 is TGTGCCATCGCCCCACAGGGGGCGCGTGACAATGAGCAGTTCTTC. Amino acid sequence: CAIAPQGARDNEQFF.

J is TRBJ2-2 and V is TRBV19; D is unclear. Germline CDR1 LNHDA, CDR2 SQIVND (reference sequence). Trimming shortened V by 4 bases and J by 3 bases, and 3 bases separated the two germline ends. This CDR3 comprises 12 residues. CDR3 amino acids: CASSTYTGELFF. CDR3 DNA sequence: TGTGCCAGTAGTACCTACACCGGGGAGCTGTTTTTT.

The chain joins TRBV29-1 to TRBJ2-7, with TRBD1 matching over 9 bases. Germline CDR1 and CDR2: SQVTM and ANQGSEA. There are 12 residues in the CDR3. Trimming removed 6 bases from V and 7 bases from J; junction bases left unmatched: 7. Written as DNA, the CDR3 is TGCAGCGTCCAACAGGGGGCAAGGGAGCAGTACTTC. This sequence encodes CSVQQGAREQYF.

The genes are TRBV10-1 and TRBJ1-1, with D maybe TRBD1 (5 bases). V was shortened by 3 bases and J by 4 bases, with 12 bases between the two germline ends. Germline CDR1 and CDR2: WNHNN and SYGVQD (reference sequence). The CDR3 loop spans 14 amino acids. The CDR3 DNA sequence: TGCGCCAGCAGTGATAGGGGAGGCGGCACTGAAGCTTTCTTT. Amino acids: CASSDRGGGTEAFF.

V gene TRBV5-6 combines with J gene TRBJ2-1; 7 bases agree with TRBD1. The germline gives CDR1 SGHDT, CDR2 YYEEEE. The CDR3 contains 15 residues. With 4 bases clipped from V and 1 base from J, the junction kept 5 bases outside the gene matches. The DNA for the CDR3 is TGTGCCAGCAGCCCTCCGACAGGGTCCTACAATGAGCAGTTCTTC. It is translated as CASSPPTGSYNEQFF.

This clone appeared a single time. The genes are TRBV3-1 (or the pseudogene TRBV3-2) and TRBJ2-1, with a tentative D call TRBD2 (6 bases). V was cut by 1 base and J by 4 bases, with 17 bases left in between. CDR1 and CDR2 (germline): LGHDT, YNNKEL (reference sequence). The CDR3 sequence is 17 residues long. The CDR3 is CASSQVNRGLRYNEQFF. The DNA for the CDR3 is TGTGCCAGCAGCCAAGTCAATAGGGGACTGAGGTACAATGAGCAGTTCTTC.

V gene TRBV5-6 combines with J gene TRBJ2-5; TRBD1 might be the D (6 bases). V was cut by 0 bases and J by 3 bases, with 9 bases left in between. The CDR3 is made up of 14 amino acids. Germline CDR1 and CDR2: SGHDT and YYEEEE. Written as DNA, the CDR3 is TGTGCCAGCAGCTTGGCTCCAGGGGAAGAGACCCAGTACTTC. It encodes CASSLAPGEETQYF.

The sample holds a few counts of this clone. The chain employs TRBV28 and TRBJ1-2; 7 nucleotides agree with TRBD1. This CDR3 region has 13 residues. J was trimmed by 3 bases and V by 4 bases; bases with no gene match: 2. From germline, CDR1 is MDHEN and CDR2 SYDVKM. This CDR3 reads CASSSQGDYGYTF. The CDR3 nucleotides are TGTGCCAGCAGTTCCCAGGGGGACTATGGCTACACCTTC.